This record covers a single TCR beta chain. This entry belongs to a study of shared clonotypes between healthy human individuals. Germline-derived CDR1 and CDR2 are LGHNA and YNFKEQ. V gave up 1 base and J gave up 12 bases, with 18 bases separating them. CDR3 length equals 14 residues. Assay: immunoSEQ multiplex PCR; the TCRdb copy retains only in-frame clones and omits some. The sample lists roughly 500,000 clones, approximately 78% seen once, with more than 10% in the top ten. This chain connects TRBV4-2 to TRBJ1-2; D is unclear. Sequenced material: PBMCs. The source of this sequence is a woman in her forties in good health. Some clones in this sample may be carry-over from other donors' samples. CDR3 DNA sequence: TGTGCCAGCAGCCAAGTATCTGGTTCCCACGGCCACACCTTC. As protein: CASSQVSGSHGHTF.